A selection of T cell receptor beta chains follows, all from one sample in a study of sequential checkpoint blockade in melanoma. The data were produced by immunoSEQ multiplex PCR, yet TCRdb's version contains in-frame clones alone and is incomplete. The table includes 35,000 to 40,000 clones, 30% to 35% detected once. The sample was tumor tissue (inferred from file names), taken from a patient given nivolumab and ipilimumab in sequence. Receptor source: a human donor with melanoma. CDR3s include the opening cysteine and the closing phenylalanine or tryptophan. The D gene is left open where the match is weak. Clone size appears in some rows only: once, few, many, or a class for an expanded clone.

>TRBJ1-4|-|TRBV5-1|-
TGCGCCAGCAGCTTTTTGGGAGTAAATGAAAAACTGTTTTTT
CASSFLGVNEKLFF
>TRBJ1-1|-|TRBV6-8|-
TGTGCCAGCAGTTCCCCCAGGGTTAACACTGAAGCTTTCTTT
CASSSPRVNTEAFF
>TRBJ1-1|-|TRBV19|few
TGTGCCAGTAGTCCAATGGAGAACACTGAAGCTTTCTTT
CASSPMENTEAFF
>TRBJ2-1|-|TRBV4-1|-
TGCGCCAGCAGCCAGCTGACGGGAGACAATGAGCAGTTCTTC
CASSQLTGDNEQFF
>TRBJ1-1|-|TRBV6-8|few
TGTGCCATCAGCACCACAGGGACAGAAGCTTTCTTT
CAISTTGTEAFF
>TRBJ1-4|TRBD1|TRBV30|few
TGTGCCTGGACCCGACAGGGTAGAAATGAAAAACTGTTTTTT
CAWTRQGRNEKLFF
>TRBJ1-4|TRBD1|TRBV11-3|few
TGTGCCAGCAGCTTGGCAGGGGGCTTAGGTGAAAAACTGTTTTTT
CASSLAGGLGEKLFF
>TRBJ1-4|-|TRBV30|few
TGTGCCTGGAGTGTTGGTAATGAAAAACTGTTTTTT
CAWSVGNEKLFF
>TRBJ2-1|-|TRBV1|-
TGCGCCAGCAGCCAAGACCCAGCGGGACTAAGCTACAATGAGCAGTTCTTC
CASSQDPAGLSYNEQFF
>TRBJ2-3|-|TRBV18|-
TGTGCCAGCTCAACCGAAAGGGATACGCAGTATTTT
CASSTERDTQYF
>TRBJ2-7|-|TRBV15|-
TGTGCCACCAGCAGCGCCGGGACGCCCTACGAGCAGTACTTC
CATSSAGTPYEQYF
>TRBJ2-7|-|TRBV6-8|few
TGTGCCAGCAATCGGGACGGTCCTTCCTACGAGCAGTACTTC
CASNRDGPSYEQYF
>TRBJ1-2|-|TRBV6-1|-
TGTGCCAGCAGTGAAGCAAGGGGATGGGCCCTAGATGGCTACACCTTC
CASSEARGWALDGYTF
>TRBJ2-7|TRBD1|TRBV14|-
TGTGCCAGCAGCCAAGATCGGGGGACAGGTACCTACGAGCAGTACTTC
CASSQDRGTGTYEQYF
>TRBJ2-3|TRBD1|TRBV11-3|-
TGTGCCAGCAGCCTAGGGACAGACCTTAGCACAGATACGCAGTATTTT
CASSLGTDLSTDTQYF
>TRBJ1-1|-|TRBV7-7|few
TGTGCCAGCAGTGTAGCCCCCTCGTCGGAGGCAAAACCCCACACTGAAGCTTTCTTT
CASSVAPSSEAKPHTEAFF
>TRBJ2-1|-|TRBV23-1|few
TGCGCCAGCAGCCAAGATGGCATCCAGGGGTACAATGAGCAGTTCTTC
CASSQDGIQGYNEQFF
>TRBJ1-4|TRBD1|TRBV30|-
TGTGCCTGGGCCGGGACAGTGAGGTCGGATGAAAAACTGTTTTTT
CAWAGTVRSDEKLFF
>TRBJ2-7|TRBD1|TRBV9|few
TGTGCCAGCAGCGTAGTAGTCGGGACAGGGGGCTACGAGCAGTACTTC
CASSVVVGTGGYEQYF
>TRBJ2-7|-|TRBV6-8|few
TGTGCCAGCAGTTACCGAGTAGTCCCAAGCTCCTACGAGCAGTACTTC
CASSYRVVPSSYEQYF
>TRBJ2-7|-|TRBV13|-
TGTGCCAGCAGGTACGACTATCAATTCTACGAGCAGTACTTC
CASRYDYQFYEQYF
>TRBJ2-7|-|TRBV11-3|-
TGTGCCAGCGGAGGGGGTCGCACTTCCTCCTACGAGCAGTACTTC
CASGGGRTSSYEQYF
>TRBJ2-7|TRBD2|TRBV5-1|-
TGCGCCAGCAGCTTGATTAGCGGGTCATCCTACGAGCAGTACTTC
CASSLISGSSYEQYF
>TRBJ2-7|TRBD1|TRBV30|-
TGTGCCTGGAGATCAACAGGGGGTTACGAGCAGTACTTC
CAWRSTGGYEQYF
>TRBJ1-4|-|TRBV4-1|-
TGCGCCAGCAGCCAAGATCGGGGGGGTCGAACTAATGAAAAACTGTTTTTT
CASSQDRGGRTNEKLFF
>TRBJ1-2|-|TRBV6-8|few
TGTGCCAGCAGTTACTATAGGGGATCTGAGGGTGGCTACACCTTC
CASSYYRGSEGGYTF
>TRBJ2-2|TRBD1|TRBV19|-
TGTGCCAGTAGCTCACTCGACAGGGCCGGGGAGCTGTTTTTT
CASSSLDRAGELFF
>TRBJ1-1|-|TRBV10-3|few
TGTGCCATCAGTGAGCTGGGGGGTGAAGCTTTCTTT
CAISELGGEAFF
>TRBJ2-1|TRBD2|TRBV11-3|-
TGTGCCAGCAGTCCAAGGGGAGGGGCCTACAATGAGCAGTTCTTC
CASSPRGGAYNEQFF
>TRBJ2-2|TRBD1|TRBV6-8|-
TGTGCCAGCATCCCGGGACAGCAGACCGGGGAGCTGTTTTTT
CASIPGQQTGELFF
>TRBJ2-1|-|TRBV29-1|few
TGCAGCGTTGAAGTAGTGGAGGGGGGAACCTACAATGAGCAGTTCTTC
CSVEVVEGGTYNEQFF
>TRBJ2-1|-|TRBV29-1|-
TGCAGCGTCTCAGGGTTGAGGGAAGGAAGGGTCTTC
CSVSGLREGRVF
>TRBJ1-5|TRBD1|TRBV9|-
TGTGCCAGCAGTCCACAGGGGAGCAGGCAGCCCCAGCATTTT
CASSPQGSRQPQHF
>TRBJ2-7|-|TRBV6-8|-
TGTGCCAGCAGTTTTTCGACAGTCGGGGGATACTACGAGCAGTACTTC
CASSFSTVGGYYEQYF
>TRBJ2-2|-|TRBV6-8|few
TGTGCCAGCCTAGCGAACACCGGGGAGCTGTTTTTT
CASLANTGELFF
>TRBJ2-5|-|TRBV9|few
TGTGCCAGCAGCGTAAGGGACGGTCTGGGGGAGACCCAGTACTTC
CASSVRDGLGETQYF
>TRBJ1-4|-|TRBV18|few
TGTGCCAGCTCACCGGCTTCTTCCAGGGGTGAAAAACTGTTTTTT
CASSPASSRGEKLFF
>TRBJ1-4|-|TRBV9|many
TGTGCCAGCAGCCCCCGCCACGGAGGGGAACTGTTTTTT
CASSPRHGGELFF
>TRBJ1-2|-|TRBV6-8|few
TGTGCCAGCAGTACTTCTGGACGGGCTAACTATGGCTACACCTTC
CASSTSGRANYGYTF
>TRBJ2-2|-|TRBV6-8|few
TGTGCCAGCAGTGCGGATTTCCCCGGGGAGCTGTTTTTT
CASSADFPGELFF
>TRBJ1-4|TRBD1|TRBV6-8|few
TGTGCCAGCAGTTTCGCCGGGACAGGGGGATTTGCTAATGAAAAACTGTTTTTT
CASSFAGTGGFANEKLFF
>TRBJ2-3|-|TRBV6-8|few
TGTGCCAGCAGTTCGTTCTGGTGGCGGGGACCCACAGATACGCAGTATTTT
CASSSFWWRGPTDTQYF
>TRBJ2-7|TRBD2|TRBV6-8|-
TGTGCCAGCAACCCACTAGCGGGCCAATACGAGCAGTACTTC
CASNPLAGQYEQYF
>TRBJ1-3|-|TRBV11-3|-
TGTGCCAGCAGCTTGGGCTGGACGCACTCTGGAAACACCATATATTTT
CASSLGWTHSGNTIYF
>TRBJ1-4|-|TRBV5-1|once
TGCGCCAGCAGCTTCTCTTCCGGGTACGAAAAACTGTTTTTT
CASSFSSGYEKLFF
>TRBJ2-3|TRBD1|TRBV6-8|-
TGTGCCAGCAGTTGGGGACAGGGGGTCCAAGATACGCAGTATTTT
CASSWGQGVQDTQYF
>TRBJ1-2|-|TRBV11-3|-
TGTGCCAGCAGCTTAGACCAGGAGAACTATGGCTACACCTTC
CASSLDQENYGYTF
>TRBJ2-1|-|TRBV6-8|few
TGTGCCAGCAGCCCTTCCGGGGCCTACAATGAGCAGTTCTTC
CASSPSGAYNEQFF
>TRBJ1-5|TRBD1|TRBV6-8|few
TGTGCCAGCAGTTTAGACAACAGGGGTCAGGCCCAGCATTTT
CASSLDNRGQAQHF
>TRBJ2-7|-|TRBV28|-
TGTGCCAGCAGTGCAGGGGTCCCCTACGAGCAGTACTTC
CASSAGVPYEQYF
>TRBJ2-1|-|TRBV6-8|-
TGTGCCAGCAGCTTAATCAGGGGCAATGAGCAGTTCTTC
CASSLIRGNEQFF
>TRBJ2-7|TRBD1|TRBV5-1|once
TGCGCCAGCAGCTTGGCCTCGGCAGGGGGCAACGAGCAGTACTTC
CASSLASAGGNEQYF
>TRBJ2-7|-|TRBV11-3|many
TGTGCCAGCAGCTTCGGCGGGGACTCCTACGAGCAGTACTTC
CASSFGGDSYEQYF
>TRBJ1-1|TRBD1|TRBV23-1|-
TGCGCCAGCAGCTTAGACCGAACAGGGGAGGCTTTCTTT
CASSLDRTGEAFF
>TRBJ1-1|-|TRBV7-8|-
TGTGCCAGCAGCCCCCGCTTGAACACTGAAGCTTTCTTT
CASSPRLNTEAFF